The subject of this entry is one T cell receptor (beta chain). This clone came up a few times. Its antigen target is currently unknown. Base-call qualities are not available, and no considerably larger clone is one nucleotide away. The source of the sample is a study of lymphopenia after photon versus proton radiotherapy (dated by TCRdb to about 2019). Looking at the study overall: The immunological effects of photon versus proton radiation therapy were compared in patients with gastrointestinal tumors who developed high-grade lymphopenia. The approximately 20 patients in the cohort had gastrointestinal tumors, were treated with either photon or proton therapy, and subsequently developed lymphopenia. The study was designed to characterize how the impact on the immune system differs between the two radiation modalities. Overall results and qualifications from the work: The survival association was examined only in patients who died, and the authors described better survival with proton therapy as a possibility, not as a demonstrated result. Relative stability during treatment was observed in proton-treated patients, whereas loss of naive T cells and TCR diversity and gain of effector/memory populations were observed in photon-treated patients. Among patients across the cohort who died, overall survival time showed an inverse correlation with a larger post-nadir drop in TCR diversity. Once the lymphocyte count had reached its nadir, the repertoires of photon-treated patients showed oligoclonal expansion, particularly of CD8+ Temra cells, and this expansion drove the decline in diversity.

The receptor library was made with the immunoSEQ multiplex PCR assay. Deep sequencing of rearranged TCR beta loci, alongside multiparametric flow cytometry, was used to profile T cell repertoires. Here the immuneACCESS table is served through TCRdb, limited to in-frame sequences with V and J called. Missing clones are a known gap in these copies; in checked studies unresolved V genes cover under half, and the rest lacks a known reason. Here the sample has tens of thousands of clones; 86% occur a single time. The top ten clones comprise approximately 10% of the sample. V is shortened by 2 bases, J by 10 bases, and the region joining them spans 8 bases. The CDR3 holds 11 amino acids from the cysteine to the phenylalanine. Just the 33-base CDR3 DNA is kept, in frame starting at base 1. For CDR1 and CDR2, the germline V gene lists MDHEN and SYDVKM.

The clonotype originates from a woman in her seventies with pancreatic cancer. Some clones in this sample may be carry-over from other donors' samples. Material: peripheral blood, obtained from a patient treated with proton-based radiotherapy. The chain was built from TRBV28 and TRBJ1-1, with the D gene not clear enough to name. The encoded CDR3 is CASSLGVLAFF. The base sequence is TGTGCCAGCAGTTTAGGAGTTTTAGCTTTCTTT.